Following are 26 T cell receptor beta chains from one sample sequenced in a study of CD8+ T cells in alopecia areata. Documented treatment: oral pan-JAK inhibitor, 5-10 mg twice daily. cDNA prepared by RNA extraction and subsequent reverse transcription served as the template for sequencing. Produced via immunoSEQ multiplex PCR; TCRdb's table is partial and in-frame only. The sample lists about 180,000 clones, roughly 58% occurring once. This specimen was CD4+ T cells sorted from blood, taken at approximately week 60, from a patient treated with tofacitinib. Every receptor here comes from a human donor with alopecia areata.

The sample holds many counts of this clone. The chain employs TRBV2 and TRBJ2-5; tentatively, D is TRBD2 (5 bases). Trimming cost V 5 bases and J 5 bases, with 18 bases left between them. Per the germline V gene, CDR1 is SNHLY and CDR2 is FYNNEI. The CDR3 loop spans 15 amino acids. The CDR3 sequence is CASSYGPELGETQYF. The DNA of the CDR3 is TGTGCCAGCAGTTATGGACCCGAACTAGGGGAGACCCAGTACTTC.

V and J are TRBV7-6 and TRBJ1-1, with D possibly matching TRBD1 (5 bases). Germline CDR1 reads SGHVS; CDR2 reads FNYEAQ. The CDR3 covers 13 residues. Trimming took off 2 bases at V and 4 bases at J, with 8 bases between the two ends. The CDR3, as DNA: TGTGCCAGCAGCTTAAAGGGGACCACTGAAGCTTTCTTT. Its protein product is CASSLKGTTEAFF.

This clone was seen a few times. This sequence joins TRBV7-9 and TRBJ1-1; no firm D call. Germline V gene sequence: CDR1 SEHNR, CDR2 FQNEAQ (reference sequence). The CDR3 totals 12 residues. Trimming cost V 2 bases and J 8 bases, with 9 bases left between them. CDR3 sequence: CASSLLDREAFF. DNA of the CDR3: TGTGCCAGCAGCTTATTGGATCGGGAAGCTTTCTTT.

V usage is TRBV20-1 and J usage is TRBJ1-2, with D unresolved. This CDR3 has 9 residues. Germline CDR1 and CDR2: DFQATT and SNEGSKA (reference sequence). V shed 3 bases and J shed 8 bases, with 4 bases lying between them. The CDR3 sequence: CSARPGYTF. The CDR3 coding sequence is TGCAGTGCTAGGCCGGGCTACACCTTC.

A single count supports this clone. The gene calls are TRBV5-1 and TRBJ2-2; a weak D match, TRBD1 (6 bases). V lost 2 bases to trimming and J lost 2 bases, with 13 bases between them. The CDR3 loop spans 16 amino acids. Germline CDR1 SGHRS, CDR2 YFSETQ. Written as DNA, the CDR3 is TGCGCCAGCAGCTTTCCCGGGACAAGTAACACCGGGGAGCTGTTTTTT. Translated, it gives CASSFPGTSNTGELFF.

In its sample, this clone was seen a few times. The rearrangement joins TRBV4-1 to TRBJ1-5; the D gene is possibly TRBD1 (5 bases). Germline CDR1 reads MGHRA; CDR2 reads YSYEKL. CDR3 length equals 18 residues. V dropped 3 bases and J dropped 0 bases, with 18 bases sitting between them. The CDR3 DNA is TGCGCCAGCAGCCAGTTAGAGACAGCGATCAATAGCAATCAGCCCCAGCATTTT. Translated, it gives CASSQLETAINSNQPQHF.

This clone came up once. The gene calls are TRBV6-5 and TRBJ1-1, with 7 positions matching TRBD1. Germline V gene lookup returns CDR1 MNHEY and CDR2 SVGAGI. V shed 5 bases and J 0 bases; nucleotides not matched to a gene: 6. This CDR3 has 15 amino acids. This CDR3 reads CASSKKQGMNTEAFF. CDR3 nucleotide sequence: TGTGCCAGCAGTAAAAAACAGGGGATGAACACTGAAGCTTTCTTT.

The table lists this clone with a few counts. The chain recombines TRBV30 with TRBJ2-1; D remains ambiguous. Deletions cut 8 bases from V and 5 bases from J, with 10 bases between. Germline V gene data show CDR1 as GTSNPN and CDR2 as SVGIG (reference sequence). The CDR3 is 11 residues long. The CDR3 DNA reads TGTGCCCGAGGACGGAACAATGAGCAGTTCTTC. It encodes CARGRNNEQFF.

The sample holds a few counts of this clone. The same CDR3 arises from other DNA sequences in this sample as well. The chain employs TRBV30 and TRBJ2-3; D is undetermined. This CDR3 contains 11 residues. V was trimmed by 0 bases and J by 6 bases, leaving 4 bases between them. The germline V gene encodes CDR1 GTSNPN and CDR2 SVGIG (reference sequence). The CDR3 sequence is CAWSVRDTQYF. The CDR3 DNA follows: TGTGCCTGGAGTGTACGTGATACGCAGTATTTT. The variable domain in full, completed from reference TRBV30 and TRBJ2-3, reads SQTIHQWPATLVQPVGSPLSLECTVEGTSNPNLYWYRQAAGRGLQLLFYSVGIGQISSEVPQNLSASRPQDRQFILSSKKLLLSDSGFYLCAWSVRDTQYFGPGTRLTVL.

This chain links TRBV6-1 with TRBJ1-2, with 7 bases fitting TRBD1. This CDR3 has 14 residues. V lost 7 bases to trimming and J lost 7 bases; unmatched junction nucleotides: 12. Germline CDR1 reads MNHNS; CDR2 reads SASEGT. Here the CDR3 reads CASTGPTGDGGYTF. For the CDR3, the DNA is TGTGCCAGCACGGGACCCACAGGGGACGGTGGCTACACCTTC.

The genes are TRBV6-5 and TRBJ2-3, with a possible D match to TRBD1 (6 bases). This CDR3 has 15 amino acids. CDR1 is MNHEY, CDR2 SVGAGI, per germline. The V end was cut by 2 bases, the J end by 0 bases, with 9 bases between. The DNA of the CDR3 is TGTGCCAGCAGTTACGGTACAGGGAGCACAGATACGCAGTATTTT. Translation gives CASSYGTGSTDTQYF.

This clone was seen more than once but under ten times. The chain uses TRBV2 and TRBJ1-3; D is unresolved. This CDR3 region has 12 residues. Germline V gene sequence: CDR1 SNHLY, CDR2 FYNNEI. The V and J ends lost 7 bases and 4 bases respectively, with 8 bases between them. CDR3 bases: TGTGCCAGCAACCCGGACGGAAACACCATATATTTT. The encoded protein is CASNPDGNTIYF.

CDR3 sequence: CASNLQGFGETQYF. CDR3 DNA sequence: TGTGCCAGCAACCTACAGGGTTTCGGCGAGACCCAGTACTTC. The V gene is TRBV6-5, the J gene TRBJ2-5; possible D gene TRBD1, 6 bases. Per germline, CDR1 MNHEY and CDR2 SVGAGI. This CDR3 is 14 amino acids long. Trimming cost V 7 bases and J 5 bases, with 17 bases left between them.

This chain connects TRBV29-1 to TRBJ1-2; D gene ambiguous. CDR1 and CDR2 (germline): SQVTM, ANQGSEA. The CDR3 is 13 amino acids. Trimming left V 3 bases short and J 3 bases short, with 11 bases between. As DNA, the CDR3 is TGCAGCGTTGAGTATAAGGTGGACTATGGCTACACCTTC. Translating it yields CSVEYKVDYGYTF.

This rearrangement joins TRBV30 to TRBJ2-7; D is possibly TRBD2 (6 bases). The V and J ends lost 7 bases and 3 bases respectively, with 19 bases between them. This CDR3 contains 14 residues. Per the germline V gene, CDR1 is GTSNPN and CDR2 is SVGIG (reference sequence). Here the CDR3 DNA reads TGTGCCTCCACGGGACTCCCGAGGAGCTACGAGCAGTACTTC. It is translated as CASTGLPRSYEQYF.

The rearrangement joins TRBV4-2 to TRBJ1-6, with TRBD1 matching 9 bases. Germline-derived CDR1 and CDR2 are LGHNA and YNFKEQ. Trimming cost V 1 base and J 7 bases; bases outside gene matches: 2. The CDR3 is 15 residues long. In DNA form, the CDR3 reads TGTGCCAGCAGCCAAGCGACAGGGGGGAATTCACCCCTCCACTTT. This translates into CASSQATGGNSPLHF.

The chain uses TRBV7-9 and TRBJ2-5; 11 bases agree with TRBD2. From germline, CDR1 is SEHNR and CDR2 FQNEAQ (reference sequence). The J segment lost 4 bases and the V segment lost 0 bases, leaving 1 base of the junction unmatched. There are 15 residues in the CDR3. The CDR3 region has the DNA TGTGCCAGCAGCTTAGCTCTAGCGGGGGGAGAGACCCAGTACTTC. This translates into CASSLALAGGETQYF.

V and J are TRBV29-1 and TRBJ2-3; TRBD2 aligns across 9 bases. J lost 1 base, V lost 5 bases, and 4 bases had no gene match. This CDR3 has 14 residues. CDR1 and CDR2 (germline): SQVTM, ANQGSEA. For the CDR3, the DNA is TGCAGCGTTATACGGACTAGCGGCACAGATACGCAGTATTTT. It yields the protein CSVIRTSGTDTQYF.

V is TRBV7-2 and J is TRBJ1-6; 9 bases align to TRBD1. Germline CDR1 and CDR2: SGHTA and FQGNSA. V lost 6 bases, J lost 10 bases, and 7 bases stayed unmatched. This CDR3 contains 14 residues. In DNA form, the CDR3 reads TGTGCCAGCAGGCGGGACAGGGAGAAATCACCCCTCCACTTT. This gives the protein CASRRDREKSPLHF.

The gene calls are TRBV29-1 and TRBJ2-3; 12 nucleotides match TRBD1. The CDR3 loop spans 14 amino acids. V lost 3 bases and J lost 6; bases outside the gene matches: 4. Germline CDR1 and CDR2: SQVTM and ANQGSEA. The CDR3 here is CSVEGQGARDTQYF. The CDR3 nucleotides are TGCAGCGTTGAGGGACAGGGGGCGCGTGATACGCAGTATTTT.

This rearrangement joins TRBV29-1 to TRBJ2-7; D perhaps matches TRBD2 (6 bases). The CDR3 is 15 residues long. Germline-derived CDR1 and CDR2 are SQVTM and ANQGSEA. Trimming removed 2 bases from V and 7 bases from J, with 21 bases in between. The CDR3: CSVETGIRPGGEQYF. CDR3 coding DNA: TGCAGCGTTGAAACTGGGATTAGGCCCGGGGGAGAGCAGTACTTC.

This clone was found a few times. The rearrangement joins TRBV6-5 to TRBJ2-5; tentative D call: TRBD1 (6 bases). CDR1 is MNHEY, CDR2 SVGAGI, per germline. V was pared by 2 bases and J by 7 bases, with 14 bases between. The CDR3 runs 14 residues. The CDR3: CASSYPGVRGTQYF. The DNA for the CDR3 is TGTGCCAGCAGTTACCCAGGGGTCCGAGGGACCCAGTACTTC.

As to this clone: The same CDR3 arises from other DNA sequences in this sample as well. The chain couples TRBV19 to TRBJ1-5; no clear D gene. The ends were cut back, 8 bases at V and 0 bases at J, with 11 bases in the middle. The CDR3 has 14 amino acids. Germline V gene data show CDR1 as LNHDA and CDR2 as SQIVND (reference sequence). The CDR3 nucleotides read TGTGCCAGTTCGCAAGGGAATAGCAATCAGCCCCAGCATTTT. Its translation: CASSQGNSNQPQHF.

The rearrangement joins TRBV5-5 to TRBJ1-4; TRBD1 aligns across 7 bases. The CDR3 length is 13 residues. Trimming removed 2 bases from V and 8 bases from J; junction bases left unmatched: 3. Germline lookup yields CDR1 SGHKS and CDR2 YYEKEE (reference sequence). The chain's CDR3 is CASSLTGEEKLFF. CDR3 DNA sequence: TGTGCCAGCAGCTTAACAGGGGAAGAAAAACTGTTTTTT.

The chain links TRBV6-5 to TRBJ1-1; TRBD1 aligns across 7 bases. Germline CDR1 is MNHEY and CDR2 is SVGAGI. The CDR3 totals 12 residues. Trimming removed 11 bases from V and 1 base from J; junction bases left unmatched: 4. CDR3 DNA: TGTGCCGTTTCAGGGGGGAACACTGAAGCTTTCTTT. Translated: CAVSGGNTEAFF.

This clone was picked up a small number of times. The rearrangement joins TRBV25-1 to TRBJ1-1; D is possibly TRBD1 (6 bases). Trimming shortened V by 3 bases and J by 4 bases, and 9 bases separated the two germline ends. CDR3 length equals 13 residues. The germline V gene has CDR1 MGHDK and CDR2 SYGVNS. The CDR3 region is CASSEGGRTEAFF. Here the CDR3 DNA reads TGTGCCAGCAGTGAGGGGGGGCGCACTGAAGCTTTCTTT.